These 5 T cell receptor beta chains were sequenced from one sample in a study of T cell repertoires in cytomegalovirus infection. Antigens for these TCRs are unknown. Using its own MiXCR run on the reads, TCRdb lists one record per CDR3 protein. The sample includes approximately 120,000 distinct CDR3 sequences, under 30% of them seen just once. Sequencing used CD8+ T cells from cultured PBMCs, obtained from culture after CMV antigen stimulation. These receptors were collected from a human donor in good health (CMV status not recorded). Some clones in this sample may be carry-over from other donors' samples.

This clonotype was counted at least ten times. The rearrangement uses TRBV6-1 and TRBJ1-1; no definite D call. V lost 3 bases to trimming and J lost 0 bases, with 14 bases between them. This CDR3 region has 16 residues. Per the germline V gene, CDR1 is MNHNS and CDR2 is SASEGT. Here the CDR3 reads CASSEDQFRLNTEAFF. The CDR3 coding sequence is TGTGCCAGCAGTGAGGACCAGTTTAGGTTGAACACTGAAGCTTTCTTT.

In its sample, this clonotype was seen many times. This sequence joins TRBV7-3 and TRBJ2-1, with 11 bases identical to TRBD2. The germline V gene encodes CDR1 SGHTA and CDR2 FQGTGA. The CDR3 runs to 15 residues. V lost 5 bases and J lost 5; bases outside the gene matches: 5. The CDR3 protein is CASSEGLADHNEQFF. The CDR3 DNA follows: TGTGCCAGCAGCGAGGGACTAGCGGATCACAATGAGCAGTTCTTC.

The chain couples TRBV19 to TRBJ1-1; D not resolved. The CDR3 sequence is 14 residues long. Trimming cost V 3 bases and J 1 base, with 9 bases left between them. From germline, CDR1 is LNHDA and CDR2 SQIVND (reference sequence). The chain's CDR3 is CASSIPFGNTEAFF. The DNA for the CDR3 is TGTGCCAGTAGTATCCCCTTCGGGAACACTGAAGCTTTCTTT.

A few counts support this clonotype. The V and J genes are TRBV5-4 and TRBJ2-1; D is possibly TRBD2 (6 bases). CDR3 length: 14 residues. The germline V and J ends were trimmed by 4 bases and 2 bases, with 10 bases remaining between them. Germline V lookup: CDR1 SGHNT, CDR2 YYREEE (reference sequence). CDR3 loop: CASSPGLPYNEQFF. CDR3 nucleotides: TGTGCCAGCAGCCCGGGACTCCCCTACAATGAGCAGTTCTTC. The full variable domain, completed using reference TRBV5-4 and TRBJ2-1, is ETGVTQSPTHLIKTRGQQVTLRCSSQSGHNTVSWYQQALGQGPQFIFQYYREEENGRGNFPPRFSGLQFPNYSSELNVNALELDDSALYLCASSPGLPYNEQFFGPGTRLTVL.

This chain uses TRBV7-4 with TRBJ1-4, with D possibly TRBD1 on 5 matching bases. This CDR3 has 15 residues. V lost 1 base to trimming and J lost 8 bases, with 14 bases between them. In germline, CDR1 is SGHVT, CDR2 SQSDAQ. This CDR3 is CASSLEDQGDEKLFF. The CDR3 region has the DNA TGTGCCAGCAGCTTAGAGGACCAGGGTGACGAAAAACTGTTTTTT.